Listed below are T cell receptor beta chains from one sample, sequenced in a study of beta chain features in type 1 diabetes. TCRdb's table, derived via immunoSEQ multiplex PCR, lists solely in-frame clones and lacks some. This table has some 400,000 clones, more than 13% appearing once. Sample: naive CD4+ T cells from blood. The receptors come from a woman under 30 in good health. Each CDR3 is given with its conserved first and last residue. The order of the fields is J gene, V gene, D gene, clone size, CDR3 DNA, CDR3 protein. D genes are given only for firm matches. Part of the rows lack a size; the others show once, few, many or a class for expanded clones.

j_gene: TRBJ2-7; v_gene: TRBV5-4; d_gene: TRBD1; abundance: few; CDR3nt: TGTGCCAGCTCGACAGGGGATACCTACGAGCAGTACTTC; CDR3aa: CASSTGDTYEQYF
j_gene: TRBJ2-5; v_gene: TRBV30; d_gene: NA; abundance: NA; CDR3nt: TGTGCCTGGAGTGGATCTATAGGGAGCAAGGGGGCCCAGTACTTC; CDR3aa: CAWSGSIGSKGAQYF
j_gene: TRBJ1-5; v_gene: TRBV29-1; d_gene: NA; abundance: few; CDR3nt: TGCAGCGTTGGGGTCAACAGCGGTTCTTCGCCCCAGCATTTT; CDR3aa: CSVGVNSGSSPQHF
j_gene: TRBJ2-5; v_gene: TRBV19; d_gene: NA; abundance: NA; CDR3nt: TGTGCCAGTAGTATCAGCGAGCAAGAGACCCAGTACTTC; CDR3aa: CASSISEQETQYF
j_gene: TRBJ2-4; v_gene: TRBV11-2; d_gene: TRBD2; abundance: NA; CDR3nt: TGTGCCAGCAGCTTAGTAACGGGAGGGTTCGACTTC; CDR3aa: CASSLVTGGFDF
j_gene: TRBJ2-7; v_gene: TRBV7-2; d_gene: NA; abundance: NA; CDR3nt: TGTGCCAGCAGCTTAGCGCTGAGACCCCAACTACCCTACGAGCAGTACTTC; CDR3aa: CASSLALRPQLPYEQYF
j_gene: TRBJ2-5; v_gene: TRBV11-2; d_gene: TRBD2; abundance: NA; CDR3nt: TGTGCCAGCAGCACCGGGACTAGCGAAAAGACCCAGTACTTC; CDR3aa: CASSTGTSEKTQYF
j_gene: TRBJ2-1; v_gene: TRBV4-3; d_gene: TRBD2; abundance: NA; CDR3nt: TGCGCCAGCAGCCAAGATCCCCGGACTAGCGGGAGAATGAATGAGCAGTTCTTC; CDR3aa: CASSQDPRTSGRMNEQFF
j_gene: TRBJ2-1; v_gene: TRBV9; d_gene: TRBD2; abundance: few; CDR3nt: TGTGCCAGCAGCTTCGGGACTAGCGGGAGGCGGAATGAGCAGTTCTTC; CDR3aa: CASSFGTSGRRNEQFF
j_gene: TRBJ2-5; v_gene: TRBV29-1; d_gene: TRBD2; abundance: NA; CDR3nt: TGCAGCGTTGAACCCAGCGGGAGGGTGACGGAGACCCAGTACTTC; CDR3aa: CSVEPSGRVTETQYF
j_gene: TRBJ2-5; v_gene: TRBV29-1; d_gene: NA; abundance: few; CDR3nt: TGCAGCGTCAGCAGGGAAGCGACCCAGTACTTC; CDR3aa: CSVSREATQYF
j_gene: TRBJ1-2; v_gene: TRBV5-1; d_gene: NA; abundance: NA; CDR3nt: TGCGCCAGCAGCCCCGGACACGCCGTTAACTATGGCTACACCTTC; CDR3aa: CASSPGHAVNYGYTF
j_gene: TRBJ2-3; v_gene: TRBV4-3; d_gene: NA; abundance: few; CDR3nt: TGCGCCAGCAGCCAAGAGACGGCTAGCAGTCGCCAAGATACGCAGTATTTT; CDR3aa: CASSQETASSRQDTQYF
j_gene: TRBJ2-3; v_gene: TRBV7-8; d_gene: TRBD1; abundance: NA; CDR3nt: TGTGCCAGCAGCTTAGGTGACAGGGGGGGCCCAGATACGCAGTATTTT; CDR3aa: CASSLGDRGGPDTQYF
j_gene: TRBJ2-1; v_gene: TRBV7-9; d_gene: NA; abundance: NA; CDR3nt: TGTGCCAGCAGCCGCCTAGGAGTGAAGTTCTTC; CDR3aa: CASSRLGVKFF
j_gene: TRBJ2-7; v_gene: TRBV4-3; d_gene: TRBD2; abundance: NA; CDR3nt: TGCGCCAGCAGCCAAGGACTAGCGGGAGGGACGTTACTCTCCTACGAGCAGTACTTC; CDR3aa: CASSQGLAGGTLLSYEQYF
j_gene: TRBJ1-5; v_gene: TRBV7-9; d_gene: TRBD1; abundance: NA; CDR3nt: TGTGCCAGCAGCTTATTCGATACGGACAGGGACAATCAGCCCCAGCATTTT; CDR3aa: CASSLFDTDRDNQPQHF
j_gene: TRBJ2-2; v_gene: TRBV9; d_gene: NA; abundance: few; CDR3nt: TGTGCCAGCAGCGGCAGGGTTTTAAACACCGGGGAGCTGTTTTTT; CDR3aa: CASSGRVLNTGELFF
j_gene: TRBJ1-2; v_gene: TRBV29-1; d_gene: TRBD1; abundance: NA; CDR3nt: TGCAGCGTTGAGGACAGGGTGTTGGATGGCTACACCTTC; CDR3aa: CSVEDRVLDGYTF
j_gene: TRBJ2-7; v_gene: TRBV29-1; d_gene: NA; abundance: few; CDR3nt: TGCAGCGTTGAAGATCGGGTCAGTTCGAGGGAGCAGTACTTC; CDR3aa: CSVEDRVSSREQYF
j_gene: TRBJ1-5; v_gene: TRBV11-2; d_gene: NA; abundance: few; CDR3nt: TGTGCCAGCAGCCCTTTCAGGCCCCAGCATTTT; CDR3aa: CASSPFRPQHF
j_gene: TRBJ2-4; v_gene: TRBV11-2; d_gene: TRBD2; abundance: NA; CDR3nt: TGTGCCAGCACCCAACTAGCGGGTCAGTTCAAAAACATTCAGTACTTC; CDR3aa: CASTQLAGQFKNIQYF
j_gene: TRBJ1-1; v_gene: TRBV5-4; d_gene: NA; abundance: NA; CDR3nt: TGTGCCAGCAGCCTTCGGGGGGTGAACACTGAAGCTTTCTTT; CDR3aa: CASSLRGVNTEAFF
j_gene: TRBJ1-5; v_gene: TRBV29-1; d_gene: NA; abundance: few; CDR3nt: TGCAGCGTTCAAGACGGCAATCAGCCCCAGCATTTT; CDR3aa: CSVQDGNQPQHF
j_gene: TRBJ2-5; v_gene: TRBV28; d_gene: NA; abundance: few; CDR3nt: TGTGCCAGCAGTTTGCCCGACCCAGAGGAAGAGACCCAGTACTTC; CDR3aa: CASSLPDPEEETQYF
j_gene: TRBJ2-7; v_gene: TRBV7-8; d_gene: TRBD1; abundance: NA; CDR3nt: TGTGCCAGCAGCCCAGAGCGGACAGGGTTGTACGAGCAGTACTTC; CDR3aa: CASSPERTGLYEQYF
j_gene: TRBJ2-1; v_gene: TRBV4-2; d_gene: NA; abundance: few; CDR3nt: TGTGCCAGCAGCCACCAGGGCGGACACAATGAGCAGTTCTTC; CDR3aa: CASSHQGGHNEQFF
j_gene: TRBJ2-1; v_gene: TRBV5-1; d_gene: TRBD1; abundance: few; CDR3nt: TGCGCCAGCAGCGATATAACGGGCCAGGGGGCCAATGAGCAGTTCTTC; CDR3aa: CASSDITGQGANEQFF
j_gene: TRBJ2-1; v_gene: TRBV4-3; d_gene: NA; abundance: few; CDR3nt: TGCGCCAGCAGCCAAGGGACCGGGACTCACTATGAGCAGTTCTTC; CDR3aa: CASSQGTGTHYEQFF
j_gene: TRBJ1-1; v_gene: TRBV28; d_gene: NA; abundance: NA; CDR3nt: TGTGCCAGCAGTTTTCAGAACACTGAAGCTTTCTTT; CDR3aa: CASSFQNTEAFF